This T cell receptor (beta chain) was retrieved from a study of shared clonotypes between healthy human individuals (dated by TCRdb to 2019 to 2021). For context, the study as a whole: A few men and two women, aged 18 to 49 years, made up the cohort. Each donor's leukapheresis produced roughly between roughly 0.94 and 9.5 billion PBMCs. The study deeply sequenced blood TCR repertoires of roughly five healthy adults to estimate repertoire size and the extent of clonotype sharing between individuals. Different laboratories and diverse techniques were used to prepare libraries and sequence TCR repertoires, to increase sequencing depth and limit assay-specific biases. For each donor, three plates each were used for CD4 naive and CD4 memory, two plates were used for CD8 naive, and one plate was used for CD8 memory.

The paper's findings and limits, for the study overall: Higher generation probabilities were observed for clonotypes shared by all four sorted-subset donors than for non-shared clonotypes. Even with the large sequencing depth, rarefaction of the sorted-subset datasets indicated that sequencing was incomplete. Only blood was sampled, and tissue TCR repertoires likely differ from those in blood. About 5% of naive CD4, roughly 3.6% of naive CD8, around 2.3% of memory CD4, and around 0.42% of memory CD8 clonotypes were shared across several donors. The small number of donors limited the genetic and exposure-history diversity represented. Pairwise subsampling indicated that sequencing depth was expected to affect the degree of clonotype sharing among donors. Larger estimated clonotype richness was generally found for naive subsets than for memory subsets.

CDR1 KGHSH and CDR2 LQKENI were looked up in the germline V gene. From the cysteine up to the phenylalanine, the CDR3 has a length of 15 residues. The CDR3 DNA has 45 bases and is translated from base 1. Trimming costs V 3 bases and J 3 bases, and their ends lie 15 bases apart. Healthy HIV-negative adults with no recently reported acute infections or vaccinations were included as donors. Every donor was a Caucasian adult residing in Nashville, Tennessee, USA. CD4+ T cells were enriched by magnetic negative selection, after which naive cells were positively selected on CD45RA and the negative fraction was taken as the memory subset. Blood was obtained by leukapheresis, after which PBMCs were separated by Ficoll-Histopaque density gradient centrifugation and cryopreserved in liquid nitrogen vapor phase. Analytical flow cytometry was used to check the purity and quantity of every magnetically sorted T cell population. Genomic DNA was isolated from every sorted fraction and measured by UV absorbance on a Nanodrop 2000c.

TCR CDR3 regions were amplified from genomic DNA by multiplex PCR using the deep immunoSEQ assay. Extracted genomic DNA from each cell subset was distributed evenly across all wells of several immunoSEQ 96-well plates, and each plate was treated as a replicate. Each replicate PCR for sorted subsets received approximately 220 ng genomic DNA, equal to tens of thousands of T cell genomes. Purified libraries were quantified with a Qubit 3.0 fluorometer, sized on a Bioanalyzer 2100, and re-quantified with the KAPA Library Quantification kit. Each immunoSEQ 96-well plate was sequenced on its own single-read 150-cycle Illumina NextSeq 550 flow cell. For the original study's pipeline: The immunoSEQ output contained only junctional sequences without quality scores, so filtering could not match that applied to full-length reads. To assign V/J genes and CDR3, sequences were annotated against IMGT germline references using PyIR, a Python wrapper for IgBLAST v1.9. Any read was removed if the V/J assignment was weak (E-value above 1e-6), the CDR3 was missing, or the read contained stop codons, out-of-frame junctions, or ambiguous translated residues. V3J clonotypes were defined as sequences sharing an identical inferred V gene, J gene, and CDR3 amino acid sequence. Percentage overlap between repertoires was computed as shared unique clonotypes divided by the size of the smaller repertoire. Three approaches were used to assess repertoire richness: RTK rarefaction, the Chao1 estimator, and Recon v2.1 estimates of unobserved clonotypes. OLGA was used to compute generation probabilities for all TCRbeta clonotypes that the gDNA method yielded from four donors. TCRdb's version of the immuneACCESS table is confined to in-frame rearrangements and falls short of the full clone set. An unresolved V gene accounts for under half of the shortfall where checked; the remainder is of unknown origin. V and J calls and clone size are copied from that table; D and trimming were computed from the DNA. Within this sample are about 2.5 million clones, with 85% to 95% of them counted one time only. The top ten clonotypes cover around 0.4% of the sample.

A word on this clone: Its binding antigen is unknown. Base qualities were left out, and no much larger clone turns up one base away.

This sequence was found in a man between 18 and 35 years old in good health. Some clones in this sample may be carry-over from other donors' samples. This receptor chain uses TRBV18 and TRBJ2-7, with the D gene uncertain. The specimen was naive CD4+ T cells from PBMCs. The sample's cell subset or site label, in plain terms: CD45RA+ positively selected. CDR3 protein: CASSPNQLLVYEQYF. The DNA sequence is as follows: TGTGCCAGCTCACCTAATCAGCTATTGGTCTACGAGCAGTACTTC.